The 18 T cell receptor beta chains presented below share a single source sample, sequenced in a study of blood T cell repertoires in COVID-19. Repertoires were generated with immunoSEQ multiplex PCR, while TCRdb's copy carries only in-frame clones and drops some. Of roughly 250,000 clones in the sample, approximately 90% were seen once. Sequenced: PBMCs or T cells enriched from blood (not recorded which). The receptors shown here come from a man between 35 and 55 years old who had recovered from COVID-19.

The rearrangement links TRBV7-6 to TRBJ1-1, with a possible D match to TRBD1 (5 bases). Per germline, CDR1 SGHVS and CDR2 FNYEAQ. The CDR3 is made up of 14 amino acids. Trimming removed 5 bases at V and 5 bases at J, with 15 bases between. Here the CDR3 reads CASSLNRGGTEAFF. The CDR3, as DNA: TGTGCCAGCAGCCTCAATAGGGGAGGTACTGAAGCTTTCTTT.

The gene calls are TRBV28 and TRBJ1-6; 11 bases fit TRBD1. From germline, CDR1 is MDHEN and CDR2 SYDVKM. The CDR3 loop spans 17 amino acids. The V segment lost 6 bases and the J segment 6 bases; nucleotides outside the gene matches: 10. The CDR3 DNA is TGTGCCAGCAGAACAGTTTATGGGACAGGGGGTAATTCACCCCTCCACTTT. Encoded protein: CASRTVYGTGGNSPLHF.

The rearrangement links TRBV19 to TRBJ1-6, with a possible D match to TRBD1 (5 bases). V dropped 7 bases and J dropped 7 bases, with 5 bases sitting between them. Germline CDR1 reads LNHDA; CDR2 reads SQIVND (reference sequence). This CDR3 spans 11 amino acids. The CDR3 sequence: CASKGNSPLHF. In DNA form, the CDR3 reads TGTGCCAGTAAGGGGAATTCACCCCTCCACTTT.

The chain carries TRBV7-8 and TRBJ2-3; 7 bases match TRBD1. V was pared by 6 bases and J by 0 bases, with 6 bases of the junction left unmatched. CDR3 length: 15 amino acids. Germline V lookup: CDR1 SGHVS, CDR2 FQNEAQ. CDR3 sequence: CASRERQGSTDTQYF. The CDR3 DNA sequence: TGTGCCAGCAGGGAGAGACAGGGTAGCACAGATACGCAGTATTTT.

This sequence joins TRBV5-1 and TRBJ2-2, with D hard to call. CDR3 length equals 14 residues. Germline V gene data show CDR1 as SGHRS and CDR2 as YFSETQ. V shed 6 bases and J shed 0 bases, with 9 bases lying between them. This chain's CDR3 is CASNKFTNTGELFF. The DNA for the CDR3 is TGCGCCAGCAACAAGTTTACGAACACCGGGGAGCTGTTTTTT.

This chain joins TRBV27 and TRBJ2-7, with D possibly matching TRBD1 (6 bases). The CDR3 extends over 14 amino acids. Germline CDR1 reads MNHEY; CDR2 reads SMNVEV (reference sequence). V gave up 6 bases and J gave up 5 bases, with 17 bases separating them. This chain's CDR3 is CASRVQGSSHEQYF. The CDR3 DNA reads TGTGCCAGCAGGGTACAGGGATCCTCTCACGAGCAGTACTTC.

The gene calls are TRBV27 and TRBJ2-1, with 12 positions matching TRBD2. The CDR3 extends over 16 amino acids. The V gene end was trimmed by 1 base and the J gene end by 9 bases; junction bases not matched to a gene: 7. CDR1 is MNHEY and CDR2 is SMNVEV in the germline V gene (reference sequence). Here the CDR3 reads CASSLLPSGRGGEQFF. CDR3 DNA sequence: TGTGCCAGCAGTTTATTACCTAGCGGGAGGGGGGGTGAGCAGTTCTTC.

V and J are TRBV2 and TRBJ1-3; D is ambiguous. CDR1 is SNHLY, CDR2 FYNNEI, per germline. This CDR3 has 14 residues. V was clipped by 1 base and J by 4 bases, with 8 bases between them. The CDR3 loop reads CASSEGPPGNTIYF. DNA of the CDR3: TGTGCCAGCAGTGAAGGGCCTCCGGGAAACACCATATATTTT.

The CDR3 nucleotides read TGTGCCAGCAGTGAACTGGTAGGGGCCAAGTATAATTCACCCCTCCACTTT. It encodes CASSELVGAKYNSPLHF. This chain joins TRBV6-1 and TRBJ1-6; tentative D call: TRBD1 (5 bases). CDR3 length: 17 amino acids. The germline gives CDR1 MNHNS, CDR2 SASEGT. The germline V and J ends were trimmed by 2 bases and 4 bases, with 15 bases remaining between them.

CDR3 protein: CASNPGRGISYEQYF. Written as DNA, the CDR3 is TGTGCCAGTAACCCGGGGAGGGGAATATCCTACGAGCAGTACTTC. This rearrangement joins TRBV19 to TRBJ2-7; 7 bases align to TRBD2. CDR3 length: 15 residues. Germline CDR1 reads LNHDA; CDR2 reads SQIVND (reference sequence). V shed 7 bases and J 1 base; nucleotides not matched to a gene: 10. The complete variable domain, with remaining parts taken from reference TRBV19 and TRBJ2-7, reads DGGITQSPKYLFRKEGQNVTLSCEQNLNHDAMYWYRQDPGQGLRLIYYSQIVNDFQKGDIAEGYSVSREKKESFPLTVTSAQKNPTAFYLCASNPGRGISYEQYFGPGTRLTVT.

CDR3 coding DNA: TGTGCCAGCAGCGTTTGGGCACAGAATGAAAAACTGTTTTTT. Protein: CASSVWAQNEKLFF. This sequence joins TRBV27 and TRBJ1-4; unclear D gene. Trimming pared 6 bases from V and 5 bases from J, leaving 13 bases between. The CDR3 consists of 14 residues. The V gene's germline CDR1 is MNHEY and CDR2 SMNVEV (reference sequence).

Points on this clone: Other nucleotide sequences from this sample produce the same CDR3. The genes are TRBV15 and TRBJ2-7; 8 bases agree with TRBD1. This CDR3 has 15 amino acids. Germline V gene sequence: CDR1 LNHNV, CDR2 YYDKDF (reference sequence). V shed 3 bases and J 2 bases; nucleotides not matched to a gene: 6. The CDR3 DNA reads TGTGCCACCAGCAGCTCCGGGACAGGCCCCTACGAGCAGTACTTC. As protein: CATSSSGTGPYEQYF.

This clone has more than one count but fewer than ten. The V call is TRBV30, the J call TRBJ1-6; no reliable D call. The germline V gene has CDR1 GTSNPN and CDR2 SVGIG (reference sequence). The CDR3 loop spans 18 amino acids. The V end lost 3 bases, the J end lost 0 bases, and 18 bases lay between the germline ends. The CDR3 DNA reads as TGTGCCTGGAGGGGCCCCCCAGTGGATAGCTCCTATAATTCACCCCTCCACTTT. The encoded protein is CAWRGPPVDSSYNSPLHF.

The rearrangement uses TRBV13 and TRBJ1-6; D remains unclear. Trimming removed 5 bases from V and 6 bases from J, with 23 bases in between. This CDR3 has 18 residues. The germline gives CDR1 PRHDT, CDR2 FYEKMQ (reference sequence). Here the CDR3 reads CASSLLTQMEDPNSPLHF. As DNA, the CDR3 is TGTGCCAGCAGCCTCTTGACCCAAATGGAGGATCCTAATTCACCCCTCCACTTT.

The rearrangement joins TRBV7-3 to TRBJ1-4, with TRBD1 as a possible D gene (5 bases). The length of the CDR3 is 16 residues. Trimming cost V 2 bases and J 8 bases, with 18 bases left between them. CDR1 is SGHTA, CDR2 FQGTGA, per germline. Here the CDR3 DNA reads TGTGCCAGCAGCTTAGGCTCGGGACTCGACGGGGAAAAACTGTTTTTT. Amino acid sequence: CASSLGSGLDGEKLFF.

This clone has only a few counts. The rearrangement links TRBV12-3 or TRBV12-4 to TRBJ1-2; possible D gene TRBD1, 6 bases. V was trimmed by 8 bases and J by 2 bases, leaving 12 bases between them. This CDR3 is 13 amino acids long. CDR3 region: CASGGLGNYGYTF. DNA for the CDR3: TGTGCCAGCGGGGGCCTGGGGAACTATGGCTACACCTTC.

CDR3 DNA sequence: TGTGCCAGCAGCCGCGACAGGGGCTCTGGAAACACCATATATTTT. Residues: CASSRDRGSGNTIYF. The chain recombines TRBV7-8 with TRBJ1-3; 8 nucleotides align to TRBD1. Trimming cost V 5 bases and J 0 bases; bases outside gene matches: 3. This CDR3 spans 15 amino acids. CDR1 and CDR2 from the germline V gene are SGHVS and FQNEAQ.

This clone was observed a single time. The J gene is TRBJ2-2, the V gene TRBV5-1, with TRBD1 identical over 8 bases. Germline V gene data show CDR1 as SGHRS and CDR2 as YFSETQ. Trimming removed 4 bases from V and 0 bases from J; junction bases left unmatched: 5. The CDR3 is 16 amino acids. CDR3 residues: CASSIRTGTNTGELFF. In nucleotides, the CDR3 is TGCGCCAGCAGCATACGGACAGGGACGAACACCGGGGAGCTGTTTTTT.